The following is a T cell receptor beta chain sequence with its context. The source of the sample is a study of T cell clones after liver transplantation. About the study: Patients counted as tolerant after at least one year off all immunosuppression, enzymes not exceeding twice normal.

Only in-frame clones appear in the TCRdb table, and some are missing; sequencing was by immunoSEQ multiplex PCR. Of fewer than 25,000 clones listed, under 95% were seen once; the top ten hold roughly 25%. The germline V gene encodes CDR1 SNHLY and CDR2 FYNNEI. Trimming removed 9 bases from V and 6 bases from J; junction bases left unmatched: 6. The CDR3 length is 13 residues. The specimen was CD8+ T cells from blood, collected approximately 25 months after liver transplant. This TCR derives from a human patient who received a liver transplant. Some T cells may have originated in the graft donor. The V and J genes are TRBV2 and TRBJ2-2; the match to TRBD1 covers 8 bases. The CDR3 nucleotides are TGTGCCAGGCTGGACAGGGAGGCCGGGGAGCTGTTTTTT. It yields the protein CARLDREAGELFF.